This note documents a single T cell receptor (beta chain) sequence. Which antigen it targets is not known. This entry is derived from a study of monozygotic twins with inflammatory bowel disease (dated by TCRdb to about 2019). General notes on the study: The complete study included roughly 30 monozygotic twin pairs: 19 IBD-discordant Danish pairs and nine German pairs, of which four were IBD-concordant and five were IBD-discordant. Disease-associated traits were sought mainly through comparisons between IBD patients and their genetically identical healthy co-twins within discordant pairs. Each individual had, on average, about 151 000 unique TCRalpha sequences and 181 000 unique TCRbeta sequences available for analysis.

Via the germline V gene, CDR1 is SGHTA and CDR2 FQGTGA. From its cysteine to its phenylalanine, the CDR3 spans 18 amino acids. No DNA appears here. The full study reports these points: Because patients received different immunosuppressive treatments, the repertoires may have picked up extra background noise and variability between individuals. Repertoire similarity did not differ between concordant and discordant twins, which could be due to limited statistical power. Distinction between different T cell subtypes could not be achieved in the analysis. The results gave no support for a single strong signal or clonotype linked to IBD. IBD patients had lower TCRbeta repertoire diversity, measured by the inverse Simpson index, than their healthy co-twins. IBD patients shared fewer clonotypes with other individuals than healthy twins did, most markedly in patients showing signs of disease activity.

An approximately 2.3 ml peripheral blood sample was drawn into PAXgene tubes per donor and stored at -80°C. Without any T cell sorting, total RNA was extracted from whole blood using the PAXgene blood miRNA kit on an automated QIAcube. Peripheral blood from monozygotic twin pairs concordant or discordant for inflammatory bowel disease was subjected to deep TCRalpha and TCRbeta repertoire profiling with unique molecular barcoding. Smoking habits were recorded for all twin pairs, with individuals classified as current, former or never smokers. Libraries were constructed by 5' RACE. For each TCR library, approximately 3,700 ng of total RNA was used. For each sample, cDNA was synthesized in eight separate reactions using SMARTScribe reverse transcriptase. Unique molecular identifiers containing a 6-nucleotide sample barcode were introduced through template switching during cDNA synthesis. Two nested PCRs of approximately 16 and 9 cycles amplified the TCRalpha and TCRbeta cDNA, and bead purification followed each PCR. Before amplification, the cDNA was treated with uracil DNA-glycosylase and purified using the QIAquick PCR purification kit. The second PCR added Illumina TruSeq-compatible adapters along with sample-specific barcodes. TapeStation and Qubit were used to check library quality and concentration, and roughly 5.5 ng of each library was pooled. Sequencing of pooled libraries was carried out on an Illumina HiSeq2500 single-index Rapid Run using 2 x 100 bp reads and custom sequencing primers. Processing in the source paper ran as follows. UMI-based consensus assembly with MiGEC version 1.2.6 was used to correct PCR and sequencing errors. MiXCR version 2.1.1 handled V(D)J alignment, clonotype assembly and CDR3 extraction. Gene usage, clonotype sharing and MAIT/NKT TCR abundance were normalised by analysing the top 1000, 10 000 and 20 000 clonotypes per sample. After downsampling to 27 000 UMIs, diversity was calculated as the inverse Simpson index using the vegan R package. Paired Mann-Whitney U tests on discordant twin pairs were used, with Benjamini-Hochberg multiple-testing correction. TCRdb reanalyzed the reads, keeping one entry per CDR3 protein sequence and omitting DNA. The V and J calls shown here were made by TCRdb, not taken from the authors' results. The table for this sample shows nearly 450,000 distinct CDR3 sequences. Roughly 2.3% of the sample lies in the top ten.

The chain is assembled from TRBV7-3 and TRBJ2-2; TCRdb calls TRBD1, which cannot be checked without DNA. This clonotype was obtained from a human donor with ulcerative colitis or Crohn's disease, or a healthy co-twin of an affected twin (not recorded which). Input material: blood. The CDR3 amino acid sequence is: CASSSWGGGLESTGELFF.